Sequencing of this TCR beta chain was carried out in a study of shared clonotypes between healthy human individuals. At deep level, the assay was performed. The repertoire was sequenced with immunoSEQ multiplex PCR; TCRdb's copy has only in-frame clones and lacks some. The repertoire holds some 2,000,000 clones, with approximately 94% as singletons. V was trimmed by 4 bases and J by 2 bases, leaving 11 bases between them. The CDR3 has 13 amino acids. Per the germline V gene, CDR1 is SQVTM and CDR2 is ANQGSEA. The source of this sequence is a man in his late teens or twenties in good health. Sequencing was carried out using naive CD4+ T cells sorted from blood. The subset here: CD45RA+ positively selected. The V gene is TRBV29-1, the J gene TRBJ1-2; no definite D call. The CDR3 is CSVVLTENYGYTF. CDR3 nucleotides: TGCAGCGTTGTCCTGACTGAAAACTATGGCTACACCTTC. The full variable domain, with the rest looked up from reference TRBV29-1 and TRBJ1-2, is SAVISQKPSRDICQRGTSLTIQCQVDSQVTMMFWYRQQPGQSLTLIATANQGSEATYESGFVIDKFPISRPNLTFSTLTVSNMSPEDSSIYLCSVVLTENYGYTFGSGTRLTVV.